The source of this T cell receptor (beta chain) is a study of cytomegalovirus exposure and HLA in healthy donors. Study-wide findings and caveats: Specific recognition of CMV antigens was confirmed in vitro for a few chains (all CMV-associated). The dataset shows that most TCR sequences were rare, while some public TCRs occurred in many donors.

Data came from immunoSEQ multiplex PCR; TCRdb stores just in-frame clones and leaves some out. The table records 200,000 or so clones, approximately 87% of them present only once. This clone appeared a few times. No antigen is known for it. The CDR3 spans 13 residues. Between the trimmed V and J ends, which lost 4 bases and 6 bases, there was a span of 12 bases. Per germline, CDR1 KGHSH and CDR2 LQKENI. The J gene is TRBJ1-2, the V gene TRBV18, with a weak D call TRBD1 (5 bases). The clonotype was recovered from a woman younger than 30 in good health and CMV-seronegative. The sequenced sample consisted of PBMCs. As DNA, the CDR3 is TGTGCCAGCTCACAAGGGACGGAGGATGGCTACACCTTC. Translation gives CASSQGTEDGYTF.